These 29 T cell receptor beta chains came from one sample sequenced in a study of shared T cell receptors in the human thymus. Here immunoSEQ multiplex PCR was the method, and the copy in TCRdb shows in-frame clones only, minus some. The sample records more than 550,000 clones, 70% to 90% being singletons. Another study also made use of these data, one on human thymus T cells.

Source material: thymocytes. These receptors were obtained from a boy younger than two with a congenital heart defect.

The J gene is TRBJ1-2, the V gene TRBV28; D gene unclear. V lost 3 bases and J 4 bases, leaving 9 bases between the germline ends. CDR3 length: 13 amino acids. The germline V gene encodes CDR1 MDHEN and CDR2 SYDVKM. The CDR3 DNA sequence: TGTGCCAGCAGTTTCGCCCACACCTATGGCTACACCTTC. Translating gives CASSFAHTYGYTF.

The chain carries TRBV5-1 and TRBJ2-2, with TRBD2 matching 7 bases. The V gene end was trimmed by 3 bases and the J gene end by 6 bases; junction bases not matched to a gene: 8. The germline V gene has CDR1 SGHRS and CDR2 YFSETQ. The CDR3 contains 15 residues. CDR3 nucleotide sequence: TGCGCCAGCAGCTGGGGACTAAGCTCCCCCGGGGAGCTGTTTTTT. Its protein product is CASSWGLSSPGELFF.

V gene TRBV10-3 combines with J gene TRBJ2-5; D perhaps matches TRBD1 (6 bases). The V and J ends lost 10 bases and 9 bases respectively, with 18 bases between them. Germline-derived CDR1 and CDR2 are ENHRY and SYGVKD. The CDR3 is 12 amino acids. CDR3 region: CATQGGPKAQYF. CDR3 sequence (DNA): TGTGCCACCCAAGGGGGACCCAAGGCCCAGTACTTC.

The chain combines TRBV4-3 with TRBJ2-7; 7 bases line up with TRBD1. Per the germline V gene, CDR1 is LGHNA and CDR2 is YSLEER. With 0 bases clipped from V and 6 bases from J, the junction kept 5 bases outside the gene matches. This CDR3 spans 14 amino acids. This chain's CDR3 is CASSQEDRSGEQYF. As DNA, the CDR3 is TGCGCCAGCAGCCAAGAGGACAGGTCGGGCGAGCAGTACTTC.

J is TRBJ1-1 and V is TRBV7-9, with D unresolved. This CDR3 is 14 amino acids long. Germline V lookup: CDR1 SEHNR, CDR2 FQNEAQ (reference sequence). V lost 7 bases, J lost 4 bases, and 16 bases lay in between. CDR3 sequence: CASTARDNLTEAFF. The CDR3 DNA sequence: TGTGCCAGCACGGCCCGAGACAACCTCACTGAAGCTTTCTTT.

The CDR3 sequence: CASSSRDPRQGRNEQYF. CDR3 DNA sequence: TGTGCCAGCAGTTCCCGCGATCCCCGACAGGGGAGGAACGAGCAGTACTTC. The chain couples TRBV27 to TRBJ2-7; 8 nucleotides line up with TRBD1. This CDR3 has 17 residues. Germline CDR1 is MNHEY and CDR2 is SMNVEV (reference sequence). V dropped 4 bases and J dropped 5; count of bases not matched to a gene: 16.

The chain joins TRBV28 to TRBJ2-7, with 7 bases lining up with TRBD1. In germline, CDR1 is MDHEN, CDR2 SYDVKM. The CDR3 has 13 residues. With V trimmed by 6 bases and J by 6 bases, 8 bases remained unmatched. The CDR3 here is CASSRDRFSEQYF. CDR3 sequence (DNA): TGTGCCAGCAGCCGGGACAGATTTTCCGAGCAGTACTTC. Together with reference TRBV28 and TRBJ2-7, the CDR3 gives the full variable domain: DVKVTQSSRYLVKRTGEKVFLECVQDMDHENMFWYRQDPGLGLRLIYFSYDVKMKEKGDIPEGYSVSREKKERFSLILESASTNQTSMYLCASSRDRFSEQYFGPGTRLTVT.

This clone came up a few times. The J gene is TRBJ2-2, the V gene TRBV4-3; the match to TRBD2 covers 9 bases. This CDR3 has 18 residues. J gave up 2 bases and V 4 bases, and 11 bases lay outside the gene matches. Germline CDR1 reads LGHNA; CDR2 reads YSLEER. The CDR3 DNA is TGCGCCAGCAGCCCTCAACCAACTAGCGGGCCTAACACCGGGGAGCTGTTTTTT. It translates to CASSPQPTSGPNTGELFF.

This clone appeared once. The CDR3 spells CASSQDNVEWNSYNEQFF. In DNA, the CDR3 is TGCGCCAGCAGCCAAGATAATGTGGAGTGGAACTCCTACAATGAGCAGTTCTTC. The rearrangement joins TRBV4-3 to TRBJ2-1; D is ambiguous. The CDR3 totals 18 residues. CDR1 and CDR2 (germline): LGHNA, YSLEER. Trimming stripped 0 bases from V and 0 bases from J, with 15 bases between.

V usage is TRBV4-3 and J usage is TRBJ1-3; D possibly corresponds to TRBD1 (6 bases). The CDR3 consists of 15 residues. The germline CDR1 and CDR2 sequences are LGHNA and YSLEER. The V end was cut by 0 bases, the J end by 6 bases, with 12 bases between. In nucleotides, the CDR3 is TGCGCCAGCAGCCAAGATGGTGGGGACAAAAACACCATATATTTT. Residues: CASSQDGGDKNTIYF.

J is TRBJ1-5 and V is TRBV28; D is undetermined. Germline V gives CDR1 MDHEN, CDR2 SYDVKM. With 8 bases removed from V and 4 bases from J, the gap between germline ends came to 15 bases. This CDR3 contains 14 residues. CDR3 amino acids: CASGRLRFNQPQHF. CDR3 in DNA: TGTGCCAGCGGGAGACTGCGTTTTAATCAGCCCCAGCATTTT.

V and J are TRBV19 and TRBJ2-1; 7 bases are a match to TRBD2. The CDR3 contains 12 residues. Germline V gives CDR1 LNHDA, CDR2 SQIVND (reference sequence). V shed 11 bases and J 9 bases; nucleotides not matched to a gene: 10. CDR3 amino acids: CAVLAPRGEQFF. CDR3 in DNA: TGTGCCGTACTAGCGCCCCGGGGTGAGCAGTTCTTC.

There are a few counts of this clone. The genes are TRBV29-1 and TRBJ1-1, with 7 bases fitting TRBD1. There are 15 residues in the CDR3. From germline, CDR1 is SQVTM and CDR2 ANQGSEA. Unmatched junction bases numbered 8, after V lost 4 bases and J lost 0 bases. CDR3 in DNA: TGCAGCGTTGGGCAGGGGGGAAGGATGAACACTGAAGCTTTCTTT. The encoded protein is CSVGQGGRMNTEAFF.

This chain joins TRBV28 and TRBJ2-3, with 7 bases identical to TRBD2. V was clipped by 4 bases and J by 0 bases; unmatched bases: 16. The germline gives CDR1 MDHEN, CDR2 SYDVKM. This CDR3 has 19 residues. The CDR3 nucleotides are TGTGCCAGCAGTTATTCCAGCGGGAACTCCAAATGGAGCACAGATACGCAGTATTTT. This translates into CASSYSSGNSKWSTDTQYF.

The chain is built from TRBV6-1 and TRBJ2-7, with 7 bases lining up with TRBD2. Trimming at V came to 6 bases and at J to 0 bases, leaving 2 bases not matched to a gene. CDR1 and CDR2 (germline): MNHNS, SASEGT. The CDR3 consists of 13 residues. CDR3 DNA sequence: TGTGCCAGCAGCCAGCGGGACTCCTACGAGCAGTACTTC. Its protein product is CASSQRDSYEQYF.

The genes are TRBV6-4 and TRBJ2-1; 14 nucleotides agree with TRBD2. The CDR3 runs to 17 residues. J was trimmed by 7 bases and V by 5 bases; bases with no gene match: 10. Germline values: CDR1 MRHNA, CDR2 SNTAGT. Written as DNA, the CDR3 is TGTGCCAGCAGTTCCCAGACTAGCGGGGGGGCCGCAAATGAGCAGTTCTTC. Amino acids: CASSSQTSGGAANEQFF.

The chain has TRBV6-5 and TRBJ1-5, with a possible D match to TRBD1 (6 bases). This CDR3 comprises 14 residues. V dropped 5 bases and J dropped 3 bases, with 11 bases sitting between them. Germline V gene data show CDR1 as MNHEY and CDR2 as SVGAGI. The CDR3 DNA follows: TGTGCCAGCAGTCAAGACAGGTCCAATCAGCCCCAGCATTTT. It translates to CASSQDRSNQPQHF.

The genes are TRBV6-6 and TRBJ2-7, with TRBD1 as a possible D gene (6 bases). V was trimmed by 5 bases and J by 3 bases, leaving 17 bases between them. CDR1 and CDR2 (germline): MNHNY, SVGAGI (reference sequence). This CDR3 region has 15 residues. The CDR3, as DNA: TGTGCCAGCAGTCTCCCAAGACAGGAGCTCTACGAGCAGTACTTC. Translation: CASSLPRQELYEQYF.

V usage is TRBV27 and J usage is TRBJ2-2; D might be TRBD2 (6 bases). Per the germline V gene, CDR1 is MNHEY and CDR2 is SMNVEV (reference sequence). V was cut by 8 bases and J by 0 bases, with 10 bases left in between. The CDR3 consists of 14 residues. Here the CDR3 reads CASGEVPNTGELFF. The CDR3 DNA follows: TGTGCCAGCGGGGAGGTCCCGAACACCGGGGAGCTGTTTTTT.

This chain joins TRBV15 and TRBJ2-5; 11 bases map to TRBD2. This CDR3 is 19 amino acids long. The V and J ends lost 1 base and 5 bases, in that order; junction bases with no gene match: 15. CDR1 is LNHNV, CDR2 YYDKDF, per germline (reference sequence). CDR3 sequence: CATSRGLAGGLGLGETQYF. In DNA, the CDR3 is TGTGCCACCAGCAGAGGGCTAGCGGGGGGCCTAGGGTTGGGGGAGACCCAGTACTTC.

The chain couples TRBV7-2 to TRBJ1-1; possible D gene TRBD1, 6 bases. The CDR3 consists of 16 residues. The germline V gene has CDR1 SGHTA and CDR2 FQGNSA. Trimming removed 1 base at V and 0 bases at J, with 12 bases between. CDR3 in amino acids: CASSLEGEGVNTEAFF. The CDR3, as DNA: TGTGCCAGCAGCTTAGAGGGGGAAGGGGTGAACACTGAAGCTTTCTTT. The full variable domain, in which reference TRBV7-2 and TRBJ1-1 provide the parts outside the CDR3, is GAGVSQSPSNKVTEKGKDVELRCDPISGHTALYWYRQSLGQGLEFLIYFQGNSAPDKSGLPSDRFSAERTGGSVSTLTIQRTQQEDSAVYLCASSLEGEGVNTEAFFGQGTRLTVV.

This chain links TRBV28 with TRBJ2-3, with D uncertain. V lost 5 bases to trimming and J lost 0 bases, with 12 bases between them. This CDR3 has 15 amino acids. Germline-derived CDR1 and CDR2 are MDHEN and SYDVKM. The CDR3 loop is CASSHQAPSTDTQYF. DNA for the CDR3: TGTGCCAGCAGTCACCAGGCTCCTAGCACAGATACGCAGTATTTT.

The V gene is TRBV14, the J gene TRBJ2-3, with TRBD2 matching 10 bases. V gave up 1 base and J gave up 2 bases; unmatched junction bases: 9. The CDR3 contains 18 residues. Germline lookup yields CDR1 SGHDN and CDR2 FVKESK. CDR3 sequence: CASSQVRSGGATTDTQYF. CDR3 nucleotide sequence: TGTGCCAGCAGCCAAGTGAGAAGCGGGGGGGCCACCACAGATACGCAGTATTTT.

A few counts support this clone. The chain carries TRBV6-1 and TRBJ1-5, with TRBD1 identical over 9 bases. From germline, CDR1 is MNHNS and CDR2 SASEGT. Trimming took 6 bases from V and 7 from J; bases not matched to a gene: 10. CDR3 size: 15 residues. DNA for the CDR3: TGTGCCAGCAGGGCCGGGACAGGGTCCTACCAGCCCCAGCATTTT. This encodes CASRAGTGSYQPQHF.

CDR3: CASRAYQGFIAFF. DNA of the CDR3: TGTGCCAGCAGAGCTTACCAGGGATTTATAGCTTTCTTT. This chain connects TRBV5-6 to TRBJ1-1; D perhaps matches TRBD1 (5 bases). Germline V lookup: CDR1 SGHDT, CDR2 YYEEEE. This CDR3 region has 13 residues. V was pared by 5 bases and J by 10 bases, with 18 bases between.

The chain is built from TRBV6-1 and TRBJ2-1; 9 positions match TRBD1. The CDR3 runs 15 residues. Germline V gene lookup returns CDR1 MNHNS and CDR2 SASEGT. V lost 7 bases to trimming and J lost 3 bases; unmatched junction nucleotides: 7. The CDR3 region has the DNA TGTGCCAGCACCCGAGGGACAGGGCACTACAATGAGCAGTTCTTC. Translating gives CASTRGTGHYNEQFF.

This sequence joins TRBV6-1 and TRBJ2-7, with D possibly being TRBD2 (6 bases). Germline CDR1 and CDR2: MNHNS and SASEGT. This CDR3 spans 14 amino acids. Between the trimmed V and J ends, which lost 5 bases and 5 bases, there was a span of 16 bases. CDR3 residues: CASSTRDSGHEQYF. The CDR3 bases are TGTGCCAGCAGTACGCGGGACTCCGGGCACGAGCAGTACTTC.

J is TRBJ2-3 and V is TRBV19; 13 bases fit TRBD2. The ends lost 5 bases at V and 2 bases at J; junction bases unmatched: 16. Germline loops: CDR1 LNHDA, CDR2 SQIVND (reference sequence). The CDR3 is 20 residues long. In DNA form, the CDR3 reads TGTGCCAGTAGTCCGCCCCCCCCGGGACTAGCGGGAAGTCACACAGATACGCAGTATTTT. Its protein is CASSPPPPGLAGSHTDTQYF.

The rearrangement joins TRBV30 to TRBJ2-7; D is uncertain. Trimming left V 5 bases short and J 3 bases short, with 8 bases between. The CDR3 has 11 residues. Germline V gene data show CDR1 as GTSNPN and CDR2 as SVGIG (reference sequence). Here the CDR3 DNA reads TGTGCCTGGTCCTTATTCTACGAGCAGTACTTC. Protein sequence: CAWSLFYEQYF.